This TCR beta chain is from a study of blood T cell repertoires in COVID-19. Original processing methods: How many nucleated cells were present was estimated from reference gene primer amplification. This table comes from immunoSEQ multiplex PCR, and its TCRdb copy is limited to in-frame clones, with some not included. The V and J calls and clone size come from that table; D and trimming were worked out from the DNA. The table has around 300,000 clones, 85% seen once. The TCR was taken from a woman aged 45 to 65 who had recovered from COVID-19. Sequenced input: PBMCs or T cells enriched from blood (not recorded which).

The CDR3 sequence is CASSERQGGASEQYF. The CDR3 coding sequence is TGTGCCAGCAGTGAGCGGCAGGGTGGGGCCTCCGAGCAGTACTTC. V and J are TRBV2 and TRBJ2-7, with D maybe TRBD1 (5 bases). Trimming cost V 3 bases and J 6 bases, with 18 bases left between them. The CDR3 covers 15 residues. CDR1 is SNHLY, CDR2 FYNNEI, per germline.